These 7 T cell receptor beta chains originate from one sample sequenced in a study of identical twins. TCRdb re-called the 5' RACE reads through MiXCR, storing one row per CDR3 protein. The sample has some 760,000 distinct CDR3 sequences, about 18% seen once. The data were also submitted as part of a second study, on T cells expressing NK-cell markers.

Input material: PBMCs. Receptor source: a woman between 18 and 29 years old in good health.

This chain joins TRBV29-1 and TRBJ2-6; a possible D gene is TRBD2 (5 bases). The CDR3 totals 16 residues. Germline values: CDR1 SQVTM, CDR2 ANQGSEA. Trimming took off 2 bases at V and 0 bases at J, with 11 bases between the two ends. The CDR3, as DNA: TGCAGCGTTGAACCGGCGGGTCACTCTGGGGCCAACGTCCTGACTTTC. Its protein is CSVEPAGHSGANVLTF.

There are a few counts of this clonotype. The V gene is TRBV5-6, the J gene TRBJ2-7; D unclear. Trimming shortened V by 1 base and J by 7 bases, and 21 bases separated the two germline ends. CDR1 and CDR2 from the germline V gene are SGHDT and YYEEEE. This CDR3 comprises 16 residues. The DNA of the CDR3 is TGTGCCAGCAGCTTGACGGGTAGGGCCGGCAACGGGGAGCAGTACTTC. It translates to CASSLTGRAGNGEQYF. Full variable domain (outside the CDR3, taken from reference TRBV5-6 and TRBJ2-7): DAGVTQSPTHLIKTRGQQVTLRCSPKSGHDTVSWYQQALGQGPQFIFQYYEEEERQRGNFPDRFSGHQFPNYSSELNVNALLLGDSALYLCASSLTGRAGNGEQYFGPGTRLTVT.

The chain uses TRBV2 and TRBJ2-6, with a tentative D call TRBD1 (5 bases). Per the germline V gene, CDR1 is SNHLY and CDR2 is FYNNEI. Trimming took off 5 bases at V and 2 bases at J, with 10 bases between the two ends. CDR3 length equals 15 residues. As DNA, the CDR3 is TGTGCCAGCAGTTTAGACAGCGCTGGGGCCAACGTCCTGACTTTC. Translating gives CASSLDSAGANVLTF.

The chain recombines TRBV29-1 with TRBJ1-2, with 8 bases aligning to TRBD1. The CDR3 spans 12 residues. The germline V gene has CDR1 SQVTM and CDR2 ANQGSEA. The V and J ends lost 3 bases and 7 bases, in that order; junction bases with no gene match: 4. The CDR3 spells CSVEPTGGGYTF. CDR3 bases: TGCAGCGTTGAGCCTACAGGGGGTGGCTACACCTTC. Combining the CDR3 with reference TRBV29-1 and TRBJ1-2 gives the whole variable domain SAVISQKPSRDICQRGTSLTIQCQVDSQVTMMFWYRQQPGQSLTLIATANQGSEATYESGFVIDKFPISRPNLTFSTLTVSNMSPEDSSIYLCSVEPTGGGYTFGSGTRLTVV.

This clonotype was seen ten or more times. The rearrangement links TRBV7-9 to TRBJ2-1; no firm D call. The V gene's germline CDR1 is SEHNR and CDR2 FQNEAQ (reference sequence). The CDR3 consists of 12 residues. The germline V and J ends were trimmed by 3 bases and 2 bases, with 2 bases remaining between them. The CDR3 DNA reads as TGTGCCAGCAGCTTCACCTACAATGAGCAGTTCTTC. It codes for CASSFTYNEQFF.

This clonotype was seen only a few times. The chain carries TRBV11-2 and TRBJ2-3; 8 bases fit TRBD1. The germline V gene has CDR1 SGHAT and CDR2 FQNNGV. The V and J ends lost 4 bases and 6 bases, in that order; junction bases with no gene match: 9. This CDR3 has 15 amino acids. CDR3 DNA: TGTGCCAGCAGCTCTACAGGGGGTTCGTTCGATACGCAGTATTTT. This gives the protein CASSSTGGSFDTQYF.

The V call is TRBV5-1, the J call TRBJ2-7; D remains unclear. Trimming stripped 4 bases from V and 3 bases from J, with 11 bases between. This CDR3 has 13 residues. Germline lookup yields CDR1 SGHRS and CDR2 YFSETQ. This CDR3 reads CASSLAYYYEQYF. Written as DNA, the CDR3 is TGCGCCAGCAGCCTCGCCTACTACTACGAGCAGTACTTC.